This T cell receptor (beta chain) was identified in a study of spatial heterogeneity in lung cancer. Whole-study findings and limits: In blood, ubiquitous expanded tumor TCRs appeared more at resection than follow-up.

The table lists this clonotype with a few counts. The target antigen is unknown. The germline V and J ends were trimmed by 2 bases and 1 base, with 15 bases remaining between them. The CDR3 contains 16 residues. Germline V gene lookup returns CDR1 SGHRS and CDR2 YFSETQ. MiXCR was run by TCRdb on the 5' RACE reads, yielding one entry per CDR3 protein. The profile shows approximately 10,000 distinct CDR3 sequences, around 23% of them singletons. Noted time point: blood at routine non-recurrence follow-up after resection. The chain has TRBV5-1 and TRBJ1-1; maybe TRBD1 (5 bases). The origin of this receptor is a male donor with early-stage non-small cell lung cancer. Sequencing used PBMCs, obtained at follow-up. The chain's CDR3 is CASSFTGSGANTEAFF. CDR3 bases: TGCGCCAGCAGCTTTACGGGCTCCGGGGCGAACACTGAAGCTTTCTTT. Full variable domain (remainder filled in from reference TRBV5-1 and TRBJ1-1): KAGVTQTPRYLIKTRGQQVTLSCSPISGHRSVSWYQQTPGQGLQFLFEYFSETQRNKGNFPGRFSGRQFSNSRSEMNVSTLELGDSALYLCASSFTGSGANTEAFFGQGTRLTVV.